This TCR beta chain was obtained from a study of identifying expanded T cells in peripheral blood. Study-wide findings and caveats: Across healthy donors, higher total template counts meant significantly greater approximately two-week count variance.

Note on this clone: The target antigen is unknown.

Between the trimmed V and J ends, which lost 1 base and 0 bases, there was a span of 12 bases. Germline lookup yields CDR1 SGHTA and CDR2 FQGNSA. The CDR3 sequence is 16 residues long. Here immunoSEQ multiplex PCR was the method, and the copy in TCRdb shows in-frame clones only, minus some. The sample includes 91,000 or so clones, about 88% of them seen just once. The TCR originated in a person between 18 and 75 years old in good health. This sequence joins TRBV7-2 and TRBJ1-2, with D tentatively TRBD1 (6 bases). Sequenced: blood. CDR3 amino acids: CASSLVPGQSNYGYTF. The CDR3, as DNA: TGTGCCAGCAGCTTAGTCCCGGGACAATCTAACTATGGCTACACCTTC.